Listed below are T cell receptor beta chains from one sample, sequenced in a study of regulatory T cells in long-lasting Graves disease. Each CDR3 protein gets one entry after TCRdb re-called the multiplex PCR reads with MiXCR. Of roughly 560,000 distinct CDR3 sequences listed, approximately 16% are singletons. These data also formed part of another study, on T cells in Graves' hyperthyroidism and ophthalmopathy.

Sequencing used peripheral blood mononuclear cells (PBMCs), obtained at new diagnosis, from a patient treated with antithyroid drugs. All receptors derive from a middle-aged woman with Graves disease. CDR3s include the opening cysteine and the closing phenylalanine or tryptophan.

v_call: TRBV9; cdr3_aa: CASSAQQGSGNTIYF
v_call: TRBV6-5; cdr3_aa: CASSYSRQQDTDTQYF
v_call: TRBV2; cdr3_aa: CASGEAGFGYTF
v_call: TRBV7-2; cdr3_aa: CASSTRQGNQPQHF
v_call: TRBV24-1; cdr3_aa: CATSDPRGFEQYF
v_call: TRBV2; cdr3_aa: CASSTRPDFKESEAFF
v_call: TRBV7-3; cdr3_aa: CASKQYVWTEAFF
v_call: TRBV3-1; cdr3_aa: CSSSQERANYGYTF
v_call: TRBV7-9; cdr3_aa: CASSLWGLAGVASTDTQYF
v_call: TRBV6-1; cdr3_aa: CASSEQGGINQPQHF
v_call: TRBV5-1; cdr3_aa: CASRYQQGANYGYTF
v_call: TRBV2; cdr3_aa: CASVGRGMNTEAFF
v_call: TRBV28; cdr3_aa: CASSKGGQETQYF